Included here is one T cell receptor (beta chain) sequence, with context. The data are from a study of blood T cell repertoires in COVID-19. Study-level background: The study drew acute and convalescent COVID-19 samples from the United States, Italy and Spain. Sources were T cells, B-cell-depleted T cells, or PBMCs; the material itself was cDNA or gDNA.

Original methodology: Reference gene primer amplification gave estimated nucleated cell counts. Using immunoSEQ multiplex PCR, the repertoire was profiled, and TCRdb retains in-frame clones only, with some absent. The DNA gave D and trimming, while V, J and clone size come from that table. This table holds 150,000 to 250,000 clones, roughly 79% found once. Material for sequencing was peripheral blood. This TCR came from a human donor with acute or convalescent COVID-19. The donor label of this sample is uncertain.

This chain's CDR3 is CASSHPDRALGEQYF. The CDR3 region has the DNA TGTGCCAGCAGCCACCCGGACAGGGCTCTGGGCGAGCAGTACTTC. The chain carries TRBV7-9 and TRBJ2-7; 8 bases match TRBD1. Germline V lookup: CDR1 SEHNR, CDR2 FQNEAQ (reference sequence). The CDR3 consists of 15 residues. The J segment lost 6 bases and the V segment lost 5 bases, leaving 12 bases of the junction unmatched.